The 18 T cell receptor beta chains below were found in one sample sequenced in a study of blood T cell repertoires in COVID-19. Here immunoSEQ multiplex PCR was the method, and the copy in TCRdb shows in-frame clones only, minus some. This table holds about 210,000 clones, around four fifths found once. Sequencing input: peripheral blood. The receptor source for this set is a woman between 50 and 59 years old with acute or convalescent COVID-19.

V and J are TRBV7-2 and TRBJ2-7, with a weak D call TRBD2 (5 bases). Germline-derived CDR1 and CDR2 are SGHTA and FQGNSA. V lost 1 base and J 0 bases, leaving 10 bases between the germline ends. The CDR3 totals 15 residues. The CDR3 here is CASSLGRGSSYEQYF. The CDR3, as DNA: TGTGCCAGCAGCTTAGGTCGGGGAAGCTCCTACGAGCAGTACTTC.

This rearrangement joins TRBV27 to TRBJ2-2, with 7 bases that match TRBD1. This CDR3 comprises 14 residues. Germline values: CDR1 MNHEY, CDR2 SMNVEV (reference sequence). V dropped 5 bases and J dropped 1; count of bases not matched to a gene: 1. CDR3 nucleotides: TGTGCCAGCAGTCCAGGGGGGAACACCGGGGAGCTGTTTTTT. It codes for CASSPGGNTGELFF.

The CDR3 DNA reads TGTGCCAGCAGTGAACCGGCAGGGTACCCCTACGAGCAGTACTTC. Translated: CASSEPAGYPYEQYF. V and J are TRBV25-1 and TRBJ2-7, with D perhaps TRBD1 (5 bases). Germline V gene lookup returns CDR1 MGHDK and CDR2 SYGVNS. Trimming removed 2 bases at V and 2 bases at J, with 13 bases between. The CDR3 has 15 residues.

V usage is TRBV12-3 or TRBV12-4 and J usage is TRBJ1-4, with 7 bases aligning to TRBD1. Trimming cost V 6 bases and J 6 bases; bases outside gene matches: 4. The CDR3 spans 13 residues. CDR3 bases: TGTGCCAGCAGCCCAGGGACAGATGAAAAACTGTTTTTT. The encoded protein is CASSPGTDEKLFF.

In DNA form, the CDR3 reads TGTGCCAGCAGCTTAGTGGGACTAGTAAATGAGCAGTTCTTC. It encodes CASSLVGLVNEQFF. The chain has TRBV7-9 and TRBJ2-1, with 8 positions matching TRBD2. The germline gives CDR1 SEHNR, CDR2 FQNEAQ (reference sequence). The trim removed 1 base at V and 7 bases at J, leaving 3 bases unmatched. The CDR3 consists of 14 residues.

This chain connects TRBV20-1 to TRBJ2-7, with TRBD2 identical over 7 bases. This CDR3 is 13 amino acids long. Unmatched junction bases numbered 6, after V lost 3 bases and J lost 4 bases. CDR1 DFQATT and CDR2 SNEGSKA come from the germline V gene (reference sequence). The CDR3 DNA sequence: TGCAGTGCTAGTGCCGGGACTAAATACGAGCAGTACTTC. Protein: CSASAGTKYEQYF.

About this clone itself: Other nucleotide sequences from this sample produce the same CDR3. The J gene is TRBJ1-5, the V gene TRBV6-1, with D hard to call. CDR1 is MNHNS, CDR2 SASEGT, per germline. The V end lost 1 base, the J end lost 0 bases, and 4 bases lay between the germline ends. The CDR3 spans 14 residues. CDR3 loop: CASSEVYSNQPQHF. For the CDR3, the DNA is TGTGCCAGCAGTGAAGTATATAGCAATCAGCCCCAGCATTTT.

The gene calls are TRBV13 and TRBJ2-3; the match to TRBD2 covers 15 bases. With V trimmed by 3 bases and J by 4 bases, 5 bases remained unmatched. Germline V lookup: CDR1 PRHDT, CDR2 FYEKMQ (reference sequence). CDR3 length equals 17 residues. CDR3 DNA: TGTGCCAGCAGCTTCTGGACTAGCGGGAGGGCCGCAGATACGCAGTATTTT. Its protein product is CASSFWTSGRAADTQYF.

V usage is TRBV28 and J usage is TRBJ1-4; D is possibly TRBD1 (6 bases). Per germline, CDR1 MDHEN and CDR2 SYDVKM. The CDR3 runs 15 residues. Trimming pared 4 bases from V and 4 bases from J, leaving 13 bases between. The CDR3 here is CASSSQGQFNEKLFF. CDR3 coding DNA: TGTGCCAGCAGTTCCCAAGGACAGTTTAATGAAAAACTGTTTTTT.

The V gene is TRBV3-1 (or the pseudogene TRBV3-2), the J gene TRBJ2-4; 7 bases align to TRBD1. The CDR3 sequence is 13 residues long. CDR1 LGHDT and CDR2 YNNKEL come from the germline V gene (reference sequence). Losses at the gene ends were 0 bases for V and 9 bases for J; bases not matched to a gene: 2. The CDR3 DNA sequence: TGTGCCAGCAGCCAAGAACGACAGGGCATTCAGTACTTC. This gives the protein CASSQERQGIQYF.

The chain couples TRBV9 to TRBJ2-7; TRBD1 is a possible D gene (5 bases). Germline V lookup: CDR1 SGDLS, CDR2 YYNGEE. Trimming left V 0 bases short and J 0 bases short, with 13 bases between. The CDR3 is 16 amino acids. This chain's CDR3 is CASSVGQGAGSYEQYF. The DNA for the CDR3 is TGTGCCAGCAGCGTAGGTCAAGGGGCAGGCTCCTACGAGCAGTACTTC.

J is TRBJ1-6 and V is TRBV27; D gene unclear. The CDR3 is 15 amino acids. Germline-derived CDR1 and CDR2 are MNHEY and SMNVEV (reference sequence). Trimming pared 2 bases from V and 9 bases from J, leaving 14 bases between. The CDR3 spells CASSLTGVGGSPLHF. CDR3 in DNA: TGTGCCAGCAGTTTAACCGGGGTTGGTGGTTCACCCCTCCACTTT.

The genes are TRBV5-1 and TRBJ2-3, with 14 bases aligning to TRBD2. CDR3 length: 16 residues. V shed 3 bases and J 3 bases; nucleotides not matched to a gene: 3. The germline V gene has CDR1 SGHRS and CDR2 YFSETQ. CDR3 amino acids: CASSWGTSGRTDTQYF. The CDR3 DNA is TGCGCCAGCAGCTGGGGGACTAGCGGGAGAACAGATACGCAGTATTTT.

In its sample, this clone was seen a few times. The DNA of the CDR3 is TGTGCCAGCAGCCCGGGGAGGGAATCCCCTGCCGAGCAGTACTTC. It yields the protein CASSPGRESPAEQYF. The chain recombines TRBV21-1 with TRBJ2-7; TRBD2, the table's D call, was not compared with the DNA. TRBV21-1 represents a pseudogene. This CDR3 is built from 15 residues.

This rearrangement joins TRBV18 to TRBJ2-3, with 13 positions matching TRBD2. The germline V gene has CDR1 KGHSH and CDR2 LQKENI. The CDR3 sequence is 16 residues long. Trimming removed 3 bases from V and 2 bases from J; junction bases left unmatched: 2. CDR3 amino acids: CASSPGTSGATDTQYF. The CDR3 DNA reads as TGTGCCAGCTCACCGGGGACTAGCGGGGCCACAGATACGCAGTATTTT.

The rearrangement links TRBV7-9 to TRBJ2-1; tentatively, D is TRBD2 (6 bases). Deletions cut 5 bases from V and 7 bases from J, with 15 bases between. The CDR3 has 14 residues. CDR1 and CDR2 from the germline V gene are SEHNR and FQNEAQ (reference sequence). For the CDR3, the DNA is TGTGCCAGCAGCCCCACGGGGAGCGGGAATGAGCAGTTCTTC. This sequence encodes CASSPTGSGNEQFF.

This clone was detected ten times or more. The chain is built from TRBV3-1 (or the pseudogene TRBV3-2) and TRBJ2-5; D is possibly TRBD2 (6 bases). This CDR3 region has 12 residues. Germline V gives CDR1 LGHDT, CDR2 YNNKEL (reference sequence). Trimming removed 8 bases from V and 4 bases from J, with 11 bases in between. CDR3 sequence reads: CASEGTLETQYF. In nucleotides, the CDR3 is TGTGCCAGCGAGGGGACTTTAGAGACCCAGTACTTC.

CDR3 sequence: CASSLGYGPTGMWNQPQHF. DNA of the CDR3: TGTGCCAGCAGCTTGGGGTATGGACCCACAGGGATGTGGAATCAGCCCCAGCATTTT. The chain carries TRBV7-9 and TRBJ1-5; D is perhaps TRBD1 (6 bases). Looked up from germline, CDR1 is SEHNR and CDR2 is FQNEAQ (reference sequence). The CDR3 loop spans 19 amino acids. Trimming left V 3 bases short and J 4 bases short, with 25 bases between.